The next 24 T cell receptor beta chains were all read from a single sample in a study of CD8 T cells in ankylosing spondylitis (dated 2017 in TCRdb). The protocol used for the library was 5' RACE. Instrument on record: Illumina HiSeq 2500. TCRdb reanalyzed the raw reads on its own, using fastp at Q25 for trimming and MiXCR for clone calling, and kept in-frame beta chains. Every entry covers one CDR3 protein and lists the most common genes and DNA from its rows. Within this sample are fewer than 150,000 distinct CDR3 sequences, with 6% to 8.5% of them counted one time only. The leading ten clones occupy approximately 13% of the sample. Sequencing was done on a sample of blood, either unsorted or a sorted T cell fraction (not recorded which). Receptors originate from a female donor with ankylosing spondylitis or in good health (not recorded which).

This clonotype has a count of ten or more. The J gene is TRBJ1-1, the V gene TRBV25-1; no firm D call. Trimming took 4 bases from V and 6 from J, leaving 12 bases between them. This CDR3 spans 13 amino acids. The germline V gene has CDR1 MGHDK and CDR2 SYGVNS. CDR3 nucleotides: TGTGCCAGCAGTGCGTTAATGGGGTCTGAAGCTTTCTTT. Translation: CASSALMGSEAFF.

This clonotype was counted ten times or more. V and J are TRBV7-3 and TRBJ2-1; possibly TRBD1 or TRBD2 for D (6 bases each). Germline assignment: CDR1 SGHTA and CDR2 FQGTGA. This CDR3 is 16 amino acids long. V lost 5 bases and J lost 2, with 16 bases in between. The chain's CDR3 is CASSLKGGKPYNEQFF. The CDR3 bases are TGTGCCAGCAGCCTAAAAGGGGGGAAACCCTACAATGAGCAGTTCTTC.

This clonotype was counted ten times or more. V is TRBV12-3 or TRBV12-4 and J is TRBJ1-5; the D gene is possibly TRBD1 (6 bases). The CDR3 consists of 15 residues. The ends were cut back, 3 bases at V and 5 bases at J, with 14 bases in the middle. This CDR3 reads CASSFGGGADQPQHF. The DNA for the CDR3 is TGTGCCAGCAGTTTTGGGGGGGGCGCAGATCAGCCCCAGCATTTT.

Ten or more counts support this clonotype. This chain joins TRBV6-2 or TRBV6-3 and TRBJ1-5; D unclear. The CDR3 extends over 13 amino acids. Germline V gene lookup returns CDR1 MNHEY and CDR2 SVGEGT. Trimming removed 2 bases at V and 7 bases at J, with 9 bases between. The CDR3 region is CASSYRLGQPQHF. CDR3 nucleotides: TGTGCCAGCAGTTACAGGCTCGGGCAGCCCCAGCATTTT.

This clonotype came up a few times. The chain uses TRBV5-1 and TRBJ2-3; D uncertain. Trimming took 10 bases from V and 0 from J, leaving 9 bases between them. Germline V CDR1 and CDR2: SGHRS, YFSETQ. The CDR3 is 12 residues long. The CDR3 coding sequence is TGCGCCGTCGGAACGAGCACAGATACGCAGTATTTT. Translated, it gives CAVGTSTDTQYF.

The sample holds many counts of this clonotype. V gene TRBV6-1 combines with J gene TRBJ1-5, with D unclear. V lost 2 bases to trimming and J lost 0 bases, with 2 bases between them. This CDR3 is built from 13 residues. CDR1 and CDR2 (germline): MNHNS, SASEGT. CDR3 loop: CASSEISNQPQHF. The CDR3 DNA is TGTGCCAGCAGTGAAATTAGCAATCAGCCCCAGCATTTT.

The CDR3: CATEYGGGGHQPQHF. CDR3 DNA sequence: TGTGCCACAGAGTACGGCGGGGGTGGCCATCAGCCCCAGCATTTT. The chain joins TRBV19 to TRBJ1-5; a possible D gene is TRBD1 (5 bases). With 10 bases removed from V and 5 bases from J, the gap between germline ends came to 21 bases. The CDR3 has 15 amino acids. Germline V CDR1 and CDR2: LNHDA, SQIVND (reference sequence). Looking up the rest from reference TRBV19 and TRBJ1-5 gives the full variable domain: DGGITQSPKYLFRKEGQNVTLSCEQNLNHDAMYWYRQDPGQGLRLIYYSQIVNDFQKGDIAEGYSVSREKKESFPLTVTSAQKNPTAFYLCATEYGGGGHQPQHFGDGTRLSIL.

In this sample, this clonotype turned up many times. The chain couples TRBV4-3 to TRBJ1-5; no definite D call. Deletions cut 0 bases from V and 5 bases from J, with 5 bases between. The CDR3 runs to 13 residues. Germline CDR1 reads LGHNA; CDR2 reads YSLEER. The CDR3 region is CASSQDEYQPQHF. Here the CDR3 DNA reads TGCGCCAGCAGCCAAGATGAGTATCAGCCCCAGCATTTT.

This sequence joins TRBV7-2 and TRBJ2-7; the D is unclear. The CDR3 has 15 amino acids. CDR1 is SGHTA, CDR2 FQGNSA, per germline. The V end was cut by 3 bases, the J end by 0 bases, with 12 bases between. This CDR3 is CASSFGPESSYEQYF. The CDR3 DNA is TGTGCCAGCAGCTTCGGCCCCGAGAGCTCCTACGAGCAGTACTTC.

The sample holds many counts of this clonotype. V and J are TRBV7-2 and TRBJ2-4; tentative D call: TRBD2 (6 bases). V shed 3 bases and J shed 8 bases, with 23 bases lying between them. The CDR3 contains 17 residues. The germline gives CDR1 SGHTA, CDR2 FQGNSA. For the CDR3, the DNA is TGTGCCAGCAGCTTCCGGGACGCTTATCCGGGGGAGGACATTCAGTACTTC. Translation: CASSFRDAYPGEDIQYF.

This clonotype occurred many times. The V call is TRBV19, the J call TRBJ1-6; 7 positions agree with TRBD1. CDR1 and CDR2 from the germline V gene are LNHDA and SQIVND (reference sequence). The CDR3 sequence is 16 residues long. V was pared by 6 bases and J by 0 bases, with 5 bases of the junction left unmatched. CDR3 nucleotides: TGTGCCAGTAGGTTGCGGGACAGCTCCTATAATTCACCCCTCCACTTT. Its protein is CASRLRDSSYNSPLHF.

This clonotype has ten or more counts. V usage is TRBV2 and J usage is TRBJ1-1; no definite D call. Per germline, CDR1 SNHLY and CDR2 FYNNEI. V lost 4 bases to trimming and J lost 7 bases, with 10 bases between them. The CDR3 covers 12 residues. The CDR3 bases are TGTGCCAGCAGTGGAGCAGCCATTGAAGCTTTCTTT. Translated: CASSGAAIEAFF. Looking up the rest from reference TRBV2 and TRBJ1-1 gives the full variable domain: EPEVTQTPSHQVTQMGQEVILRCVPISNHLYFYWYRQILGQKVEFLVSFYNNEISEKSEIFDDQFSVERPDGSNFTLKIRSTKLEDSAMYFCASSGAAIEAFFGQGTRLTVV.

This clonotype was counted many times. The V call is TRBV5-1, the J call TRBJ1-3, with D hard to call. The V end was cut by 5 bases, the J end by 4 bases, with 7 bases between. Germline CDR1 and CDR2: SGHRS and YFSETQ. The CDR3 consists of 12 residues. CDR3 sequence reads: CASRASGNTIYF. The CDR3 DNA sequence: TGCGCCAGCAGGGCCTCGGGAAACACCATATATTTT.

The CDR3 loop is CASSLVKGNGYTF. CDR3 coding DNA: TGTGCCAGCAGTTTAGTGAAGGGGAATGGCTACACCTTC. The V gene is TRBV27, the J gene TRBJ1-2; D possibly corresponds to TRBD1 (5 bases). Trimming took 2 bases from V and 6 from J, leaving 10 bases between them. This CDR3 contains 13 residues. CDR1 is MNHEY and CDR2 is SMNVEV in the germline V gene (reference sequence).

On this clonotype: A much larger clone is a single base away; this may be a read error. The chain links TRBV5-1 to TRBJ1-2; weak D call: TRBD1 (6 bases). In germline, CDR1 is SGHRS, CDR2 YFSETQ. V lost 0 bases, J lost 7 bases, and 13 bases lay in between. The CDR3 sequence is 14 residues long. The CDR3 here is CASSLEGSRGGYTF. The CDR3 nucleotides are TGCGCCAGCAGCTTGGAAGGGAGCAGGGGTGGCTACACCTTC.

This clonotype has a count of ten or more. This chain uses TRBV12-3 or TRBV12-4 with TRBJ1-2; D is undetermined. The CDR3 consists of 13 residues. V dropped 1 base and J dropped 2 bases, with 5 bases sitting between them. CDR3 sequence: CASSLVLNYGYTF. CDR3 nucleotide sequence: TGTGCCAGCAGTTTAGTGCTCAACTATGGCTACACCTTC.

This clonotype was seen many times. V is TRBV25-1 and J is TRBJ1-3; 7 bases agree with TRBD1. Germline V gene sequence: CDR1 MGHDK, CDR2 SYGVNS. The CDR3 covers 16 residues. The ends lost 3 bases at V and 0 bases at J; junction bases unmatched: 5. CDR3 DNA: TGTGCCAGCAGTGAGGGGGACAGAATCTCTGGAAACACCATATATTTT. Its protein product is CASSEGDRISGNTIYF.

This clonotype was seen many times. V is TRBV28 and J is TRBJ2-7; 7 bases line up with TRBD1. The V gene end was trimmed by 5 bases and the J gene end by 0 bases; junction bases not matched to a gene: 7. CDR1 MDHEN and CDR2 SYDVKM come from the germline V gene. This CDR3 region has 15 residues. The CDR3 region is CASSQQGFRSYEQYF. For the CDR3, the DNA is TGTGCCAGCAGTCAACAGGGGTTTCGCTCCTACGAGCAGTACTTC.

This clonotype was detected ten times or more. The genes are TRBV20-1 and TRBJ2-1; TRBD2 agrees at 7 bases. The germline V gene has CDR1 DFQATT and CDR2 SNEGSKA (reference sequence). J lost 3 bases, V lost 5 bases, and 4 bases had no gene match. This CDR3 comprises 13 residues. CDR3 DNA: TGCAGTGCTCGTAGCGGGCGCTACAATGAGCAGTTCTTC. Residues: CSARSGRYNEQFF.

This clonotype was detected many times. The rearrangement uses TRBV20-1 and TRBJ1-4; possible D gene TRBD1, 5 bases. Looked up from germline, CDR1 is DFQATT and CDR2 is SNEGSKA (reference sequence). V gave up 4 bases and J gave up 0 bases, with 15 bases separating them. The CDR3 totals 16 residues. The CDR3 sequence is CSATRGPRATNEKLFF. In DNA form, the CDR3 reads TGCAGTGCTACGAGGGGCCCCAGGGCAACTAATGAAAAACTGTTTTTT.

Many counts were recorded for this clonotype. The chain carries TRBV4-1 and TRBJ2-7; 9 nucleotides agree with TRBD1. The CDR3 is 12 residues long. Germline CDR1 MGHRA, CDR2 YSYEKL. Losses at the gene ends were 5 bases for V and 5 bases for J; bases not matched to a gene: 1. CDR3 bases: TGCGCCAGCAGCGACAGGGGGAACGAGCAGTACTTC. Translated: CASSDRGNEQYF.

This clonotype was recorded at least ten times. The rearrangement uses TRBV5-1 and TRBJ1-4, with D hard to call. The germline CDR1 and CDR2 sequences are SGHRS and YFSETQ. Deletions cut 7 bases from V and 8 bases from J, with 18 bases between. The CDR3 totals 14 residues. The DNA of the CDR3 is TGCGCCAGCTGCCACCGGGATCCGGACGAAAAACTGTTTTTT. It yields the protein CASCHRDPDEKLFF.

This clonotype was counted ten times or more. The rearrangement uses TRBV6-1 and TRBJ2-5; D call uncertain. CDR3 length equals 15 residues. Germline-derived CDR1 and CDR2 are MNHNS and SASEGT. V was clipped by 2 bases and J by 2 bases, with 12 bases between them. The CDR3 DNA reads as TGTGCCAGCAGTGAAATAGACTGGATACAAGAGACCCAGTACTTC. This sequence encodes CASSEIDWIQETQYF.

This clonotype was recorded many times. The rearrangement uses TRBV12-3 or TRBV12-4 and TRBJ2-7, with D unresolved. The CDR3 spans 14 residues. V was clipped by 3 bases and J by 3 bases, with 12 bases between them. CDR3: CASSFTPPDYEQYF. DNA for the CDR3: TGTGCCAGCAGTTTTACCCCTCCCGACTACGAGCAGTACTTC.